What follows are 31 T cell receptor beta chains derived from one specimen sequenced in a study of prognosis after radiotherapy for stage I lung cancer. Starting from genomic DNA, TCR beta CDR3 was amplified through two-round multiplex PCR. First-round PCR employed TRBV- and TRBJ-specific primers for each gene. Via MiXCR, TCRdb re-called the multiplex PCR reads, giving one row per CDR3 protein. The sample shows approximately 31,000 distinct CDR3 sequences, around half of them seen only once. The sample in question was PBMCs, obtained before or after stereotactic body radiation therapy (not recorded which). Every receptor here comes from a donor over 45 with non-small cell lung cancer.

This sequence joins TRBV6-2 or TRBV6-3 and TRBJ2-1; 12 nucleotides align to TRBD2. The junction had 2 bases not matched to a gene; V was cut back by 5 bases and J by 3 bases. The CDR3 spans 15 residues. CDR1 and CDR2 (germline): MNHEY, SVGEGT. For the CDR3, the DNA is TGTGCCAGCAGTCAACTAGCGGGAGGCTACAATGAGCAGTTCTTC. Amino acids: CASSQLAGGYNEQFF.

This chain uses TRBV11-2 with TRBJ2-7, with 7 bases fitting TRBD1. Per germline, CDR1 SGHAT and CDR2 FQNNGV. The CDR3 loop spans 13 amino acids. V dropped 5 bases and J dropped 3; count of bases not matched to a gene: 4. Written as DNA, the CDR3 is TGTGCCAGCAGCCCCGGGACAGACTACGAGCAGTACTTC. It specifies CASSPGTDYEQYF.

There are many counts of this clonotype. The chain is built from TRBV19 and TRBJ1-1; no firm D call. The CDR3 totals 14 residues. Germline V gives CDR1 LNHDA, CDR2 SQIVND (reference sequence). Trimming cost V 3 bases and J 0 bases, with 8 bases left between them. In nucleotides, the CDR3 is TGTGCCAGTAGTATCGGAATACTGAACACTGAAGCTTTCTTT. Amino acid sequence: CASSIGILNTEAFF. Full variable domain (rest looked up from reference TRBV19 and TRBJ1-1): DGGITQSPKYLFRKEGQNVTLSCEQNLNHDAMYWYRQDPGQGLRLIYYSQIVNDFQKGDIAEGYSVSREKKESFPLTVTSAQKNPTAFYLCASSIGILNTEAFFGQGTRLTVV.

Points on this clonotype: A far larger clone is off by one base, so a read error is likely. This chain joins TRBV6-9 and TRBJ1-1, with no clear D. CDR3 length equals 14 residues. The germline gives CDR1 MNHGY, CDR2 SVAAGI. CDR3 in DNA: TGTGCCAGCATTTATTCTGGGCTAAACACTGAAGCTTTCTTT. Its protein is CASIYSGLNTEAFF.

DNA of the CDR3: TGCGCCAGCAGCTGGGACGAAAACTCTGGAAACACCATATATTTT. Amino acid sequence: CASSWDENSGNTIYF. The rearrangement links TRBV5-1 to TRBJ1-3; D is possibly TRBD1 (5 bases). This CDR3 is 15 amino acids long. The germline CDR1 and CDR2 sequences are SGHRS and YFSETQ. V lost 3 bases, J lost 0 bases, and 10 bases lay in between.

This clonotype was picked up a small number of times. A read error likely explains this, since a far larger clone differs by one base. The chain joins TRBV7-9 to TRBJ1-2, with unresolved D. V was pared by 2 bases and J by 3 bases, with 13 bases between. The CDR3 spans 15 residues. Per the germline V gene, CDR1 is SEHNR and CDR2 is FQNEAQ (reference sequence). The DNA of the CDR3 is TGTGCCAGCAGCTTAAATTGCGAGGGTGACTATGGCTACACCTTC. It yields the protein CASSLNCEGDYGYTF.

Details on this clonotype: One end of the junction fails to match germline, which may point to a read error. This chain joins TRBV27 and TRBJ2-2; D remains unclear. The germline gives CDR1 MNHEY, CDR2 SMNVEV (reference sequence). The length of the CDR3 is 14 residues. The CDR3 nucleotides are TGTGCCAGCAGAAGGGATGGTAACACCTGGGAGCTGTTTTTT. As protein: CASRRDGNTWELFF.

The sample holds many counts of this clonotype. DNA of the CDR3: TGCGCCAGCAGCGTGGGGGTATATGGAAGGGGCCCCTACGAGCAGTACTTC. Translated, it gives CASSVGVYGRGPYEQYF. This sequence joins TRBV5-1 and TRBJ2-7; the D gene could be TRBD1 or TRBD2 (5 bases each). The germline V and J ends were trimmed by 4 bases and 2 bases, with 22 bases remaining between them. Germline values: CDR1 SGHRS, CDR2 YFSETQ. This CDR3 is 17 amino acids long.

There are many counts of this clonotype. The chain recombines TRBV5-1 with TRBJ2-2; 7 bases map to TRBD1. CDR3 length: 16 amino acids. Germline trimming cut 4 bases from V and 3 bases from J; bases unmatched to any gene: 9. Germline-derived CDR1 and CDR2 are SGHRS and YFSETQ. CDR3 nucleotide sequence: TGCGCCAGCAGCCCTCTGACAGGGTCGGACACCGGGGAGCTGTTTTTT. It yields the protein CASSPLTGSDTGELFF.

This clonotype was seen at least ten times. The chain employs TRBV19 and TRBJ2-1; a possible D gene is TRBD2 (6 bases). Germline CDR1 reads LNHDA; CDR2 reads SQIVND (reference sequence). Trimming took off 5 bases at V and 0 bases at J, with 17 bases between the two ends. CDR3 length: 17 residues. The CDR3 protein is CASSSTAYGSSYNEQFF. As DNA, the CDR3 is TGTGCCAGTAGTTCGACGGCCTACGGGAGCTCCTACAATGAGCAGTTCTTC.

This clonotype has only one observation. The junction departs from germline at one end; a sequencing error may be responsible. This rearrangement joins TRBV6-1 to TRBJ2-6; perhaps TRBD1 as D (5 bases). This CDR3 is built from 15 residues. The germline V gene has CDR1 MNHNS and CDR2 SASEGT. The CDR3 bases are TGTTCCAGCAGTCACGAGTCCTCTGGGGCCAACTTCCTGACTTTC. Its protein is CSSSHESSGANFLTF.

The chain carries TRBV6-1 and TRBJ2-2, with D perhaps TRBD1 (5 bases). Trimming shortened V by 7 bases and J by 4 bases, and 19 bases separated the two germline ends. Germline V lookup: CDR1 MNHNS, CDR2 SASEGT. This CDR3 has 16 amino acids. The CDR3: CASIREPNTGTGELFF. CDR3 in DNA: TGTGCCAGCATCCGAGAACCTAACACAGGCACCGGGGAGCTGTTTTTT.

This rearrangement joins TRBV12-5 to TRBJ2-1; 11 bases match TRBD2. J was trimmed by 1 base and V by 3 bases; bases with no gene match: 8. Looked up from germline, CDR1 is LGHNT and CDR2 is FRNRAP. CDR3 length equals 18 residues. The CDR3 nucleotides read TGTGCTAGTGGTTTTAATCCCACTAGCGGGAGTTCCTACAATGAGCAGTTCTTC. Amino acid sequence: CASGFNPTSGSSYNEQFF.

This clonotype occurred a few times. A far larger clone is just one base off, so this is likely a read error. The chain joins TRBV11-3 to TRBJ2-4; 8 nucleotides line up with TRBD2. The J call may be faulty, since TRBJ2-1 better matches the DNA end. Germline V gene sequence: CDR1 SGHNT, CDR2 YENEEA. The CDR3 runs 16 residues. The CDR3 coding sequence is TGTGCCAGCAGCTTAGGGGCTAGCGGGCCCACGGGTGATCAGTTCTTC. It specifies CASSLGASGPTGDQFF.

This clonotype appeared many times. V usage is TRBV30 and J usage is TRBJ2-3; TRBD2 matches at 13 bases. The CDR3 runs to 17 residues. With 7 bases clipped from V and 0 bases from J, the junction kept 10 bases outside the gene matches. Germline CDR1 is GTSNPN and CDR2 is SVGIG (reference sequence). The CDR3 DNA is TGTGCCTCCTGGGGGGGACTAGCGGGGTTAAGCACAGATACGCAGTATTTT. It encodes CASWGGLAGLSTDTQYF.

This clonotype was recorded many times. J is TRBJ1-3 and V is TRBV3-1, with D maybe TRBD1 (5 bases). CDR1 and CDR2 (germline): LGHDT, YNNKEL (reference sequence). V lost 1 base and J lost 0, with 10 bases in between. This CDR3 has 16 amino acids. The CDR3 nucleotides are TGTGCCAGCAGCCAAGGGCTGGGGGGCTCTGGAAACACCATATATTTT. It specifies CASSQGLGGSGNTIYF.

The chain links TRBV12-3 or TRBV12-4 to TRBJ2-3, with a possible D match to TRBD1 (6 bases). This CDR3 contains 15 residues. Trimming stripped 5 bases from V and 7 bases from J, with 19 bases between. In DNA form, the CDR3 reads TGTGCCAGCAGTCCGGGGCAGGGGTGGACATATACGCAGTATTTT. Amino acids: CASSPGQGWTYTQYF.

The V and J genes are TRBV7-2 and TRBJ2-6, with unresolved D. Trimming removed 5 bases at V and 5 bases at J, with 16 bases between. Germline-derived CDR1 and CDR2 are SGHTA and FQGNSA. The CDR3 runs 16 residues. DNA for the CDR3: TGTGCCAGCAGCCCAGGTGGCGCGTGGTGGGCCAACGTCCTGACTTTC. Amino acid sequence: CASSPGGAWWANVLTF. Full variable domain (missing parts from reference TRBV7-2 and TRBJ2-6): GAGVSQSPSNKVTEKGKDVELRCDPISGHTALYWYRQSLGQGLEFLIYFQGNSAPDKSGLPSDRFSAERTGGSVSTLTIQRTQQEDSAVYLCASSPGGAWWANVLTFGAGSRLTVL.

The chain joins TRBV2 to TRBJ2-7; 7 nucleotides agree with TRBD1. The CDR3 consists of 13 residues. The V and J ends lost 8 bases and 1 base, in that order; junction bases with no gene match: 5. The germline V gene has CDR1 SNHLY and CDR2 FYNNEI. Here the CDR3 DNA reads TGTGCCAGCGGGACAGTGGGATCCTACGAGCAGTACTTC. It yields the protein CASGTVGSYEQYF.

V gene TRBV12-3 or TRBV12-4 combines with J gene TRBJ2-1, with D perhaps TRBD1 (5 bases). Trimming removed 5 bases from V and 16 bases from J, with 21 bases in between. The CDR3 runs to 13 residues. CDR3 region: CASSHQTQVLHFF. The CDR3 DNA reads as TGTGCCAGCAGTCATCAAACACAGGTTTTGCATTTCTTC.

In its sample, this clonotype was seen many times. The chain employs TRBV20-1 and TRBJ1-1; 7 nucleotides agree with TRBD1. This CDR3 is built from 12 residues. Germline V gene data show CDR1 as DFQATT and CDR2 as SNEGSKA (reference sequence). The junction had 1 base not matched to a gene; V was cut back by 2 bases and J by 4 bases. The CDR3 loop is CSARRDSTEAFF. DNA of the CDR3: TGCAGTGCTAGAAGGGACAGCACTGAAGCTTTCTTT.

A note on this clonotype: It is likely a read error: a sequence one base away is far more abundant. This chain uses TRBV7-9 with TRBJ1-1; D is uncertain. In germline, CDR1 is SEHNR, CDR2 FQNEAQ (reference sequence). The CDR3 spans 14 residues. The CDR3 sequence is CASSLRVPNTEALF. The CDR3 coding sequence is TGTGCCAGCAGCTTAAGGGTCCCGAACACTGAAGCTTTATTT. The full variable domain, with the rest looked up from reference TRBV7-9 and TRBJ1-1, is DTGVSQNPRHKITKRGQNVTFRCDPISEHNRLYWYRQTLGQGPEFLTYFQNEAQLEKSRLLSDRFSAERPKGSFSTLEIQRTEQGDSAMYLCASSLRVPNTEALFGQGTRLTVV.

This chain joins TRBV11-2 and TRBJ2-5; D is unresolved. The V end was cut by 4 bases, the J end by 5 bases, with 11 bases between. The CDR3 contains 13 residues. Germline CDR1 and CDR2: SGHAT and FQNNGV. CDR3: CASSSYLVETQYF. CDR3 DNA sequence: TGTGCCAGCAGCTCCTACCTAGTGGAGACCCAGTACTTC.

This clonotype is deemed medium-sized. The chain joins TRBV11-2 to TRBJ2-7, with 8 nucleotides matching TRBD2. V gave up 2 bases and J gave up 6 bases; unmatched junction bases: 9. Germline-derived CDR1 and CDR2 are SGHAT and FQNNGV. CDR3 length: 15 residues. For the CDR3, the DNA is TGTGCCAGCAGCTTAACCGACGGGAGGGGTTCCGAGCAGTACTTC. As protein: CASSLTDGRGSEQYF.

This clonotype was detected ten times or more. This sequence joins TRBV19 and TRBJ1-2; the D gene is possibly TRBD1 (5 bases). V was cut by 3 bases and J by 8 bases, with 16 bases left in between. Germline CDR1 LNHDA, CDR2 SQIVND (reference sequence). The CDR3 runs 14 residues. CDR3 DNA sequence: TGTGCCAGTAGTATCTATCCCAGGAGGGGAGGCTACACCTTC. It yields the protein CASSIYPRRGGYTF.

In nucleotides, the CDR3 is TGCAGTGCTATTCCCAGCGGGAGTGGGGGGGAGACCCAGTACTTC. It specifies CSAIPSGSGGETQYF. The chain joins TRBV20-1 to TRBJ2-5; 8 bases line up with TRBD2. After removal of 4 bases from V and 5 bases from J, the junction contained 12 bases not matched to a gene. CDR3 length: 15 amino acids. Germline CDR1 is DFQATT and CDR2 is SNEGSKA (reference sequence).

This clonotype was picked up many times. V and J are TRBV6-1 and TRBJ2-7; 14 bases agree with TRBD2. V was clipped by 10 bases and J by 3 bases; unmatched bases: 8. CDR1 is MNHNS and CDR2 is SASEGT in the germline V gene. The CDR3 is 15 residues long. CDR3 region: CATKSGLAGGYEQYF. The CDR3, as DNA: TGTGCCACCAAATCCGGACTAGCGGGAGGCTACGAGCAGTACTTC.

The chain employs TRBV11-2 and TRBJ2-5; 12 bases line up with TRBD2. Trimming at V came to 1 base and at J to 7 bases, leaving 10 bases not matched to a gene. The germline V gene has CDR1 SGHAT and CDR2 FQNNGV. This CDR3 has 17 residues. Here the CDR3 DNA reads TGTGCCAGCAGCTTAGTCCCTAGCGGGGGGGCAACTGTGACCCAGTACTTC. Translating gives CASSLVPSGGATVTQYF.

Details on this clonotype: A far larger clone is one base from this, pointing to a likely read error. This chain joins TRBV6-2 or TRBV6-3 and TRBJ2-3; possibly TRBD2 for D (6 bases). This CDR3 is built from 15 residues. Germline CDR1 is MNHEY and CDR2 is SVGEGT. V lost 8 bases and J lost 2, with 17 bases in between. CDR3 loop: CASRGSIGPTDTQYF. The CDR3 region has the DNA TGTGCCAGCCGGGGGTCGATCGGCCCCACAGATACGCAGTATTTT.

As to this clonotype: This may arise from a read error, as a much more abundant clone is one base away. The V call is TRBV7-9, the J call TRBJ1-2; 10 nucleotides match TRBD1. The CDR3 runs to 15 residues. Germline values: CDR1 SEHNR, CDR2 FQNEAQ (reference sequence). The CDR3 DNA is TGTGCCAGCAGCTTGGGGACAGGGGTTAAATATGGCTGCACCTTC. Residues: CASSLGTGVKYGCTF.

The chain couples TRBV19 to TRBJ1-2; D unclear. Germline V gene lookup returns CDR1 LNHDA and CDR2 SQIVND (reference sequence). The CDR3 sequence is 13 residues long. The CDR3 DNA reads TGTGTCAGCTCCCCTGCGGGAAACTATGGCTACACCTTC. As protein: CVSSPAGNYGYTF.